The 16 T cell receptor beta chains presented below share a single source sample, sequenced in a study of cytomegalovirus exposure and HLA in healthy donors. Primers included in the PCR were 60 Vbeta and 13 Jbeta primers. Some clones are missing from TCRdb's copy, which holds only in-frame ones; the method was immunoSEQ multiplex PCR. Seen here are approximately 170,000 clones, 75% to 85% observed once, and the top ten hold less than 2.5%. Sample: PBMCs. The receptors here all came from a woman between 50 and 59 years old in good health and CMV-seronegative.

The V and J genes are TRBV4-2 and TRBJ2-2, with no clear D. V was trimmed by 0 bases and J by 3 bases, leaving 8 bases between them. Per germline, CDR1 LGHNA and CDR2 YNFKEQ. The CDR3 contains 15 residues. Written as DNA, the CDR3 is TGTGCCAGCAGCCAAGATTGGAGCGACACCGGGGAGCTGTTTTTT. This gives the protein CASSQDWSDTGELFF.

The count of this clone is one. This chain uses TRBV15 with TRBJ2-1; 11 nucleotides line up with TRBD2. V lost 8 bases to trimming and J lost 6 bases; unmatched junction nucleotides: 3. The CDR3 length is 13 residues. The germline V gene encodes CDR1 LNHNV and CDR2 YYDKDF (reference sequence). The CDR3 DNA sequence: TGTGCCACCGGCGGACTAGCGGGCAATGAGCAGTTCTTC. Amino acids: CATGGLAGNEQFF.

CDR3 region: CARRRQRFSYEQYF. The CDR3 DNA sequence: TGTGCCAGAAGGCGGCAGCGATTCTCCTACGAGCAGTACTTC. The chain employs TRBV5-3 and TRBJ2-7, with D unclear. TRBV5-3 is treated as an ORF (open reading frame) with a function not yet certain. The CDR3 covers 14 residues. V lost 5 bases and J 0 bases, leaving 12 bases between the germline ends.

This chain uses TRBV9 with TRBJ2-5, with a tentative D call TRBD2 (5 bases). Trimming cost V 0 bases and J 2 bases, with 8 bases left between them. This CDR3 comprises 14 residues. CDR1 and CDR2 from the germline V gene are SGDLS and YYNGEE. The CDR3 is CASSVGGAQETQYF. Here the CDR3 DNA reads TGTGCCAGCAGCGTAGGGGGAGCACAAGAGACCCAGTACTTC. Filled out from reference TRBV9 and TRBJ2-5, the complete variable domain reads DSGVTQTPKHLITATGQRVTLRCSPRSGDLSVYWYQQSLDQGLQFLIQYYNGEERAKGNILERFSAQQFPDLHSELNLSSLELGDSALYFCASSVGGAQETQYFGPGTRLLVL.

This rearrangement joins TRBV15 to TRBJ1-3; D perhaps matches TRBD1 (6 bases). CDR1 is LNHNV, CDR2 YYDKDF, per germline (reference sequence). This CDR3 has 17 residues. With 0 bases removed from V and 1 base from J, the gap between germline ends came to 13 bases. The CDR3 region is CATSRETLGQSGNTIYF. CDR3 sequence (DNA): TGTGCCACCAGCAGAGAAACACTAGGACAGTCTGGAAACACCATATATTTT.

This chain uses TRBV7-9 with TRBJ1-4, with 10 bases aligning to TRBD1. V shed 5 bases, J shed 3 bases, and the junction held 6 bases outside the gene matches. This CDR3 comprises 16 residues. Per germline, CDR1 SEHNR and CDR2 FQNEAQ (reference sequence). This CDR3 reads CASSPGQGGANEKLFF. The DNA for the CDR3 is TGTGCCAGCAGCCCTGGACAGGGGGGAGCTAATGAAAAACTGTTTTTT.

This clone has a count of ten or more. The CDR3 sequence is CASSPGTSGVTQYF. CDR3 bases: TGTGCCAGCAGTCCTGGGACTAGCGGTGTTACGCAGTATTTT. The chain joins TRBV28 to TRBJ2-3; 11 nucleotides agree with TRBD2. Looked up from germline, CDR1 is MDHEN and CDR2 is SYDVKM. Losses at the gene ends were 5 bases for V and 8 bases for J; bases not matched to a gene: 6. There are 14 residues in the CDR3. Full variable domain (rest looked up from reference TRBV28 and TRBJ2-3): DVKVTQSSRYLVKRTGEKVFLECVQDMDHENMFWYRQDPGLGLRLIYFSYDVKMKEKGDIPEGYSVSREKKERFSLILESASTNQTSMYLCASSPGTSGVTQYFGPGTRLTVL.

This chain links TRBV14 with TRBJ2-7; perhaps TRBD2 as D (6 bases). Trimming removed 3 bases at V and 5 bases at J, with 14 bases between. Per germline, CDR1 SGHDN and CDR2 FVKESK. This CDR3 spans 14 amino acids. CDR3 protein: CASSHLGGLDEQYF. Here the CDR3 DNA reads TGTGCCAGCAGCCATCTCGGGGGTCTAGACGAGCAGTACTTC.

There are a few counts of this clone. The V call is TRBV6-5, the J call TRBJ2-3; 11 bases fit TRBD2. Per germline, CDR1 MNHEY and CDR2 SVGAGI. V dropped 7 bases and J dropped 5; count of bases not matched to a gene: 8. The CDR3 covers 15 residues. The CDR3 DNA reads TGTGCCAGCACCTTAGCGGGAGGGGGTGGAGATACGCAGTATTTT. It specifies CASTLAGGGGDTQYF.

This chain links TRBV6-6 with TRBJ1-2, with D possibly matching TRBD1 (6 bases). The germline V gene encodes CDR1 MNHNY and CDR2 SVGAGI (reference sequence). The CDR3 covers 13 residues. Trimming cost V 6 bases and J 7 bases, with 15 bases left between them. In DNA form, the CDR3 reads TGTGCCAGCAGCCCCACAGGGTTGGGTGGCTACACCTTC. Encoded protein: CASSPTGLGGYTF.

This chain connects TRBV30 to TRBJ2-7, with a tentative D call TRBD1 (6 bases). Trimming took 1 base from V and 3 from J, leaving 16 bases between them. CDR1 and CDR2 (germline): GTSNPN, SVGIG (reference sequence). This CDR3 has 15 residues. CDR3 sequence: CAWSGGSGTYYEQYF. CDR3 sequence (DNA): TGTGCCTGGAGTGGGGGGAGTGGGACATACTACGAGCAGTACTTC.

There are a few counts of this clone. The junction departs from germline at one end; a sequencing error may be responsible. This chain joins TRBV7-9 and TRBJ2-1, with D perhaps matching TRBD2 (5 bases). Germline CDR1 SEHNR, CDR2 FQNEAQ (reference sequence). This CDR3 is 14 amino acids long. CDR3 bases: TGTTCCAGCAGCCCGGGGATTCTCTACAATGAGCAGTTCTTC. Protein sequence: CSSSPGILYNEQFF.

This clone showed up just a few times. The chain's CDR3 is CASSEAGGAGFQPQHF. DNA of the CDR3: TGTGCCAGCAGTGAAGCAGGGGGCGCGGGTTTCCAGCCCCAGCATTTT. This sequence joins TRBV6-1 and TRBJ1-5; TRBD1 aligns across 7 bases. Germline CDR1 MNHNS, CDR2 SASEGT. The CDR3 runs to 16 residues. V dropped 0 bases and J dropped 7; count of bases not matched to a gene: 9.

CDR3 loop: CASSRPADMDTEAFF. CDR3 in DNA: TGTGCCAGCAGTAGACCCGCCGACATGGACACTGAAGCTTTCTTT. The chain joins TRBV6-5 to TRBJ1-1; D gene ambiguous. This CDR3 spans 15 amino acids. Looked up from germline, CDR1 is MNHEY and CDR2 is SVGAGI. V dropped 5 bases and J dropped 3 bases, with 16 bases sitting between them.

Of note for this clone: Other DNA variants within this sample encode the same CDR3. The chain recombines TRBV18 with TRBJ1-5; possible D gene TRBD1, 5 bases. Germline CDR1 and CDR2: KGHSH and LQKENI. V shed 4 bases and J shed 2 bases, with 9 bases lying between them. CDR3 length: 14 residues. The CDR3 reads CASSLGQGNQPQHF. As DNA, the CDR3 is TGTGCCAGCTCACTGGGGCAGGGCAATCAGCCCCAGCATTTT.

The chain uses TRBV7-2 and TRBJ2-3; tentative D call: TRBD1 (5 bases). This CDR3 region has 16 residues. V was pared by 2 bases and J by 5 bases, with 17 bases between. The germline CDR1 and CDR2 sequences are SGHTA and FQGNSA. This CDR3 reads CASSLRRGRALDTQYF. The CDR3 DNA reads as TGTGCCAGCAGCTTAAGAAGGGGCAGAGCCTTAGATACGCAGTATTTT.